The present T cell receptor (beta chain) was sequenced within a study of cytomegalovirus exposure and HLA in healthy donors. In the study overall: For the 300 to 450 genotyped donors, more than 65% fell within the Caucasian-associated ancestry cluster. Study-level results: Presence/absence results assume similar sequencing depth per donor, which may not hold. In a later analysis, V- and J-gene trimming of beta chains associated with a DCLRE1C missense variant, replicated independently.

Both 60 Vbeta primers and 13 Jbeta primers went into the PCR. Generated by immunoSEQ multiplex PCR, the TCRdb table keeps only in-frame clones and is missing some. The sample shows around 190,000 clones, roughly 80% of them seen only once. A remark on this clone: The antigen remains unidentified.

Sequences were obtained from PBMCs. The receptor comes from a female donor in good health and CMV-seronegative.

CDR3 amino acids: CASSEGGEQTQYF. The CDR3 DNA sequence: TGTGCCAGCAGTGAGGGGGGGGAGCAGACCCAGTACTTC. This sequence joins TRBV6-1 and TRBJ2-5, with 7 bases identical to TRBD2. The V and J ends lost 3 bases and 6 bases, in that order; junction bases with no gene match: 4. Germline V gene data show CDR1 as MNHNS and CDR2 as SASEGT. The CDR3 contains 13 residues.